Here is one T cell receptor beta chain with its context. What it binds is not known. Amplified TCR beta CDR3 regions derived from RNA transcripts. RT-PCR in the first round (using the HTBI primer set) targeted the TCR CDR3. TCRdb passed the multiplex PCR reads through MiXCR, listing each CDR3 protein once. In the table there are roughly 500,000 distinct CDR3 sequences, about 43% of which are singletons. Germline V gives CDR1 DFQATT, CDR2 SNEGSKA (reference sequence). The CDR3 is 15 amino acids. Trimming took 1 base from V and 5 from J, leaving 17 bases between them. The data stem from a study of T cells in Graves' hyperthyroidism and ophthalmopathy. Study-level results: A model of 13 V-J features distinguished ophthalmopathy from stable hyperthyroidism. Within blood appeared most thyroid clonotypes that had expanded above 0.001.

This chain links TRBV20-1 with TRBJ1-2; tentative D call: TRBD1 (6 bases). Sequenced: peripheral blood or thyroid tissue (not recorded which). The clonotype originates from an adult woman with Graves' disease, either hyperthyroidism or ophthalmopathy (not recorded which). Here the CDR3 DNA reads TGCAGTGCTAGAGGGGGGGGCGGGGGTGATTATGGCTACACCTTC. It is translated as CSARGGGGGDYGYTF.